The sequence of this TCR beta chain was determined in a study of blood T cell repertoires in COVID-19. Germline-derived CDR1 and CDR2 are LNHDA and SQIVND (reference sequence). CDR3 length equals 15 residues. Between the trimmed V and J ends, which lost 5 bases and 9 bases, there was a span of 17 bases. Clones were read by immunoSEQ multiplex PCR, and TCRdb kept only the in-frame ones, dropping some. Counted here are roughly 81,000 clones, around 80% occurring once; the ten biggest clones make up over 35%. Sample: peripheral blood. V usage is TRBV19 and J usage is TRBJ1-6; maybe TRBD1 (6 bases). This receptor was obtained from a man older than 75 with active or convalescent COVID-19. The CDR3 sequence is CASSDRQTGISPLHF. The CDR3 nucleotides are TGTGCCAGTAGTGACCGGCAAACAGGGATTTCACCCCTCCACTTT.